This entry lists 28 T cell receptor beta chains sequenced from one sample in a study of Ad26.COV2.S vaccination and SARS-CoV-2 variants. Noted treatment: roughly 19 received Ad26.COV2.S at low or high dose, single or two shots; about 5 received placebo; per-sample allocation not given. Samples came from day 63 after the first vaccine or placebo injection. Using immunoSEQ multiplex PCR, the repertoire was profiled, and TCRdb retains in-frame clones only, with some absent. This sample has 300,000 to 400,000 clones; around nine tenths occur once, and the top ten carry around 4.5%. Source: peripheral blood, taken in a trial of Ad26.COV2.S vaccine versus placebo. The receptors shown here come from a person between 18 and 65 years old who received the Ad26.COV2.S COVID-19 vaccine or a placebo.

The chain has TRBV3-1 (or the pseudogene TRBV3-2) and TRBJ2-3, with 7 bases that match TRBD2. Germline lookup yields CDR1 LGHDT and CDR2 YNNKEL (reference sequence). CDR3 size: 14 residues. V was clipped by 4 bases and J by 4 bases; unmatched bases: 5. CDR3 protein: CASSPSGLADTQYF. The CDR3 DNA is TGTGCCAGCAGCCCTAGCGGTTTGGCAGATACGCAGTATTTT.

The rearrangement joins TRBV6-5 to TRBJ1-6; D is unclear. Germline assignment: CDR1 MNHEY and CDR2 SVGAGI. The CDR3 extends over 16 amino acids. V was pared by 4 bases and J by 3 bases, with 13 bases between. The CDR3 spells CASSSRRDLYNSPLHF. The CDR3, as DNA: TGTGCCAGCAGTTCTCGGAGGGATCTCTATAATTCACCCCTCCACTTT.

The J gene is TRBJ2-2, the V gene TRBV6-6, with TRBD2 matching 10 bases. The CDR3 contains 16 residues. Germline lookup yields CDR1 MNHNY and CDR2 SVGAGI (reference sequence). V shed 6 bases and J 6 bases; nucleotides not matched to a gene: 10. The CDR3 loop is CASSISGRVIAGELFF. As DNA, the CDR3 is TGTGCCAGCAGCATCAGCGGGAGGGTTATCGCCGGGGAGCTGTTTTTT.

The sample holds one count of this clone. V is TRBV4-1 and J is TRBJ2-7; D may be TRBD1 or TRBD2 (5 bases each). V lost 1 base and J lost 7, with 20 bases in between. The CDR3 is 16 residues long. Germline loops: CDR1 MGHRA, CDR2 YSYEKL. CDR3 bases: TGCGCCAGCAGCCAAGGGTTCGGGACGAGGGTGAGGGAGCAGTACTTC. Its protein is CASSQGFGTRVREQYF.

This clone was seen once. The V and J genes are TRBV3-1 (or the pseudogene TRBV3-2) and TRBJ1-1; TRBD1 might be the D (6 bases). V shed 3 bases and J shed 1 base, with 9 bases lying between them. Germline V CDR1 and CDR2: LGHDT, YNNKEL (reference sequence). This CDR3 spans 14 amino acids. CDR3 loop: CASSHRGGNTEAFF. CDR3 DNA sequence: TGTGCCAGCAGCCACAGGGGCGGGAACACTGAAGCTTTCTTT.

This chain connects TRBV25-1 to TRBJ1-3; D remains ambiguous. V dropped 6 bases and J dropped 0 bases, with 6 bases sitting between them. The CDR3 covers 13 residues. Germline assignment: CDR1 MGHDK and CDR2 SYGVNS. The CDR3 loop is CASRADSGNTIYF. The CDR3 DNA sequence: TGTGCCAGCAGGGCAGACTCTGGAAACACCATATATTTT.

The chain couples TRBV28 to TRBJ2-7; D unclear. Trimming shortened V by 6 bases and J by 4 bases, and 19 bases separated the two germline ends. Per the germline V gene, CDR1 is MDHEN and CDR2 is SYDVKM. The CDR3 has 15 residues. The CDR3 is CASSPTPGPRYEQYF. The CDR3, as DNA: TGTGCCAGCAGCCCTACCCCCGGGCCCCGGTACGAGCAGTACTTC.

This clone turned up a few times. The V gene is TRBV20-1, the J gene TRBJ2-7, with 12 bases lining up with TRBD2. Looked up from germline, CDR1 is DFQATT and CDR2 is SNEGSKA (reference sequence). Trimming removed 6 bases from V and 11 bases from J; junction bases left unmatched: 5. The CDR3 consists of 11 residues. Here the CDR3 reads CSARGLAGKYF. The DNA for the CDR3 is TGCAGTGCCCGCGGACTAGCGGGAAAGTACTTC.

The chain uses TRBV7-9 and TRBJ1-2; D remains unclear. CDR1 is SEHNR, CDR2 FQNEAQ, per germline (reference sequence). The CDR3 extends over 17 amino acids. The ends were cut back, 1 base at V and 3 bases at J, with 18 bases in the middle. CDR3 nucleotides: TGTGCCAGCAGCTTAGAGCCGGGAGCCCACTTATACTATGGCTACACCTTC. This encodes CASSLEPGAHLYYGYTF.

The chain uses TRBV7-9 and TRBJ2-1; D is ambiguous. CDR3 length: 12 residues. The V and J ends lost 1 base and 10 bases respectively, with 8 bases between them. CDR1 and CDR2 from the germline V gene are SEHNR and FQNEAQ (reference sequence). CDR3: CASSLVRREQFF. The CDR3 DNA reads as TGTGCCAGCAGCTTAGTGAGGAGAGAGCAGTTCTTC.

CDR3: CASTVSGVTDTQYF. CDR3 DNA sequence: TGTGCCAGCACCGTTAGTGGGGTCACAGATACGCAGTATTTT. The chain has TRBV5-5 and TRBJ2-3; D remains unclear. The germline V gene has CDR1 SGHKS and CDR2 YYEKEE (reference sequence). V was clipped by 6 bases and J by 2 bases, with 13 bases between them. The CDR3 is made up of 14 amino acids.

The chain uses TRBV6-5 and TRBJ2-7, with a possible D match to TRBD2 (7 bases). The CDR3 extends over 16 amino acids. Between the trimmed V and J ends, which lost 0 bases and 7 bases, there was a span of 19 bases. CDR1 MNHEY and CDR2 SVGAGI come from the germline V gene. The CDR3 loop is CASSYSNMGGAGEQYF. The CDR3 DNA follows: TGTGCCAGCAGTTACTCGAACATGGGGGGGGCCGGTGAGCAGTACTTC.

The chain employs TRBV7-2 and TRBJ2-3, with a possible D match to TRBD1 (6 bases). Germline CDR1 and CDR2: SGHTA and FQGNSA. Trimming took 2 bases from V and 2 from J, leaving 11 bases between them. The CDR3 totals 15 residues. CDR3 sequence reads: CASSLRRGSTDTQYF. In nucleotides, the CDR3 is TGTGCCAGCAGCTTACGTAGGGGGTCCACAGATACGCAGTATTTT. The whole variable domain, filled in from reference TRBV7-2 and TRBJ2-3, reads GAGVSQSPSNKVTEKGKDVELRCDPISGHTALYWYRQSLGQGLEFLIYFQGNSAPDKSGLPSDRFSAERTGGSVSTLTIQRTQQEDSAVYLCASSLRRGSTDTQYFGPGTRLTVL.

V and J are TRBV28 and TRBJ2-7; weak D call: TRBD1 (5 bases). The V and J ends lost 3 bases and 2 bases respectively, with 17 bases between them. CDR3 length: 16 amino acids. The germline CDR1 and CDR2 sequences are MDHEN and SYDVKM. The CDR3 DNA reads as TGTGCCAGCAGTTTCGCTTGGGGCTCTCCAACCTACGAGCAGTACTTC. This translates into CASSFAWGSPTYEQYF.

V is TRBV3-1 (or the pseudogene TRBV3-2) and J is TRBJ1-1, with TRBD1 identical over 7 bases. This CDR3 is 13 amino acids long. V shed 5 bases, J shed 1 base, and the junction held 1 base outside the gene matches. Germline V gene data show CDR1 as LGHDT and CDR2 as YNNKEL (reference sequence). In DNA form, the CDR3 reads TGTGCCAGCAGCAACAGGGGGAACACTGAAGCTTTCTTT. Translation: CASSNRGNTEAFF.

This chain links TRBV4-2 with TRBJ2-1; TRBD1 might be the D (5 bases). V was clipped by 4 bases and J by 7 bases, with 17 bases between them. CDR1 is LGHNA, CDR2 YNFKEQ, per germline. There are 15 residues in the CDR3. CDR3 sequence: CASSPSPYSGNEQFF. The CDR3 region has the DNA TGTGCCAGCAGCCCCAGCCCTTACTCAGGGAATGAGCAGTTCTTC.

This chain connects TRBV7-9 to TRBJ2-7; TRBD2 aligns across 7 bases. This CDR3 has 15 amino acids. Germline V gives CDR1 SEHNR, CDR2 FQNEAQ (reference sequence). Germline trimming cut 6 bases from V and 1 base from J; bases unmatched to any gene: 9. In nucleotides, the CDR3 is TGTGCCAGCAGTTTACTCGCGGGAGTATCCTACGAGCAGTACTTC. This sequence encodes CASSLLAGVSYEQYF.

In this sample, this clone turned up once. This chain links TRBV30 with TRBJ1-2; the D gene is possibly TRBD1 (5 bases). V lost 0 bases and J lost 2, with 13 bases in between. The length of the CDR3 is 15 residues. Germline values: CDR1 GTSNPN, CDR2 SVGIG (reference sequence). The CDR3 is CAWSVDFRQNYGYTF. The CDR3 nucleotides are TGTGCCTGGAGTGTCGATTTTAGACAGAACTATGGCTACACCTTC. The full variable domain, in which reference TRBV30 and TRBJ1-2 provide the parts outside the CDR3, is SQTIHQWPATLVQPVGSPLSLECTVEGTSNPNLYWYRQAAGRGLQLLFYSVGIGQISSEVPQNLSASRPQDRQFILSSKKLLLSDSGFYLCAWSVDFRQNYGYTFGSGTRLTVV.

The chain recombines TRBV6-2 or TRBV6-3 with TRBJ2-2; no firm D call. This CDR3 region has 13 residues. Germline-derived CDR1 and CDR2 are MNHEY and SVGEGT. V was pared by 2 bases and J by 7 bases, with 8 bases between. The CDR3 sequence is CASSYPLGGELFF. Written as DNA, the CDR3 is TGTGCCAGCAGTTACCCCCTCGGCGGGGAGCTGTTTTTT.

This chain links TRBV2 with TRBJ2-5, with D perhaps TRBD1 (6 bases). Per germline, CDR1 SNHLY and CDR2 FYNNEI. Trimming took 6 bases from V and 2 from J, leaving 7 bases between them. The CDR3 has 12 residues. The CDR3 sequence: CASRRGQETQYF. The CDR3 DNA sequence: TGTGCCAGCAGGAGGGGGCAAGAGACCCAGTACTTC.

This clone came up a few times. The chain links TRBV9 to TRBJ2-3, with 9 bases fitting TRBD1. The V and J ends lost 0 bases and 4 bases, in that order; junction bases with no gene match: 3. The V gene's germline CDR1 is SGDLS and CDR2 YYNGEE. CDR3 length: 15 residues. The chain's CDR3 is CASSVGDRVADTQYF. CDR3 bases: TGTGCCAGCAGCGTAGGGGACAGGGTTGCAGATACGCAGTATTTT.

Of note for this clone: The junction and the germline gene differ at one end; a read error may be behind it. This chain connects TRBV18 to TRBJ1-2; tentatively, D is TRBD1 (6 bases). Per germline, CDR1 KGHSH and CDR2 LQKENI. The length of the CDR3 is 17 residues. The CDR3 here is CASSPMGSWTATMSLVF. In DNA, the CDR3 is TGTGCCAGCTCACCTATGGGATCCTGGACAGCTACTATGAGCTTGGTCTTC.

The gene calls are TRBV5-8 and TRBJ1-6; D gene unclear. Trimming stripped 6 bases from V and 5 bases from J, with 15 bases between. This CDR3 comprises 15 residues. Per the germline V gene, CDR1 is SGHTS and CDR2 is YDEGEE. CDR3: CASTTRRRNNSPLHF. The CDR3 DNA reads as TGTGCCAGCACCACCCGACGGAGGAATAATTCACCCCTCCACTTT.

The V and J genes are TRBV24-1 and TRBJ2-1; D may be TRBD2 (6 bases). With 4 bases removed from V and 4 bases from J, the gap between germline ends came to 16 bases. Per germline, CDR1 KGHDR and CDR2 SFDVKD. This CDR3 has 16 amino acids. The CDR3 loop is CATSDRDSPTYNEQFF. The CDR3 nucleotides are TGTGCCACCAGTGACCGGGACTCCCCAACATACAATGAGCAGTTCTTC.

DNA of the CDR3: TGTGCCAGCAGCCCCCCAGGCTATAATGAGCAGTTCTTC. Translation: CASSPPGYNEQFF. V is TRBV7-9 and J is TRBJ2-1; the D is unclear. V gave up 5 bases and J gave up 7 bases, with 12 bases separating them. CDR1 and CDR2 (germline): SEHNR, FQNEAQ (reference sequence). This CDR3 has 13 residues.

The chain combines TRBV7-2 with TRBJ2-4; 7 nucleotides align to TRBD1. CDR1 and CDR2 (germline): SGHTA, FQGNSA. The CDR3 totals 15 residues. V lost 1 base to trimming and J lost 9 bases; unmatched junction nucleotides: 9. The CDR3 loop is CASSLVKGARGIQYF. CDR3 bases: TGTGCCAGCAGCTTAGTTAAGGGGGCGAGGGGCATTCAGTACTTC.

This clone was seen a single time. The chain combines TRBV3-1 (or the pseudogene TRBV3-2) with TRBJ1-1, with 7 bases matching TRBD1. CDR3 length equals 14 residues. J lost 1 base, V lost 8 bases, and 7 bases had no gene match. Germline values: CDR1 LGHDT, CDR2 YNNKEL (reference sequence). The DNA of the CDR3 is TGTGCCAGCGCTGGGGGACAGACGAACACTGAAGCTTTCTTT. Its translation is CASAGGQTNTEAFF.

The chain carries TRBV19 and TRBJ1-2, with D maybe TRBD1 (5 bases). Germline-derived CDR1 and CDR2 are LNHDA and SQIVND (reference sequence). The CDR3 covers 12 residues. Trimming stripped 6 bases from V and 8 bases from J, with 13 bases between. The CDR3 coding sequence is TGTGCCAGTAGGTCCGGGACGCGGGGCTACACCTTC. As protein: CASRSGTRGYTF.